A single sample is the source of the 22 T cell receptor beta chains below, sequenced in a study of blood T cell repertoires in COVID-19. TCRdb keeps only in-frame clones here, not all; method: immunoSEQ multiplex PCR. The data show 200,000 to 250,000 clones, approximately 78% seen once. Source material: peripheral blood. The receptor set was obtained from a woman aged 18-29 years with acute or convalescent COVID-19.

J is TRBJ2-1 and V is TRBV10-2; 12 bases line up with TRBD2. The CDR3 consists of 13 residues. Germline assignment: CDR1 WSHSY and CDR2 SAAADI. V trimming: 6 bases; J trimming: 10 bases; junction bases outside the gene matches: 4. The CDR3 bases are TGCGCCAGCAGGCTAGCGGGAGGGGACGAGCAGTTCTTC. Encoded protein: CASRLAGGDEQFF.

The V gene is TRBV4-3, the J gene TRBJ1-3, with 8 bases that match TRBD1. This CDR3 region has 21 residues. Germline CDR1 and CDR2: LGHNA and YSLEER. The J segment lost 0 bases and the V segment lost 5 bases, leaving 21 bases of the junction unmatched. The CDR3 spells CASSWGILTGVSQSSGNTIYF. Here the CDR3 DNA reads TGCGCCAGCAGCTGGGGAATTCTGACAGGGGTTTCCCAAAGCTCTGGAAACACCATATATTTT.

The CDR3 sequence: CATSRDWSGSGRGTGELFF. The CDR3, as DNA: TGTGCCACCAGCAGAGATTGGTCTGGGAGCGGGAGGGGAACCGGGGAGCTGTTTTTT. The rearrangement joins TRBV15 to TRBJ2-2; the match to TRBD2 covers 10 bases. CDR1 and CDR2 (germline): LNHNV, YYDKDF (reference sequence). Trimming took 0 bases from V and 5 from J; bases not matched to a gene: 12. The CDR3 totals 19 residues.

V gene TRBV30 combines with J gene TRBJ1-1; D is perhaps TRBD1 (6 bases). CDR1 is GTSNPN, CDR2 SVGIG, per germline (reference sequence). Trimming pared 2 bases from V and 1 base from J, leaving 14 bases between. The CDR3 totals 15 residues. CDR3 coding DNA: TGTGCCTGGAGTCGGGGGGCGGGTTGGAACACTGAAGCTTTCTTT. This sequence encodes CAWSRGAGWNTEAFF.

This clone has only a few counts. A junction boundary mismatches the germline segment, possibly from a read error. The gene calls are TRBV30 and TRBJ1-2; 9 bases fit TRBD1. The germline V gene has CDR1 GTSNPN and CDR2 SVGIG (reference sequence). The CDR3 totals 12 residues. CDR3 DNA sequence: TGTGCCTGGGGAACAGGGGGCTCAGCCACTGGTTTC. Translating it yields CAWGTGGSATGF.

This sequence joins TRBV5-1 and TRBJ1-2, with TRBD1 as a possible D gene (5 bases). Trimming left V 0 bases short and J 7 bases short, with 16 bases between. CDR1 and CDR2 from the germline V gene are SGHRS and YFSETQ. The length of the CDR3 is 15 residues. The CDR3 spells CASSLVIGDFGGYTF. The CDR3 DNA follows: TGCGCCAGCAGCTTGGTTATTGGGGACTTCGGTGGCTACACCTTC. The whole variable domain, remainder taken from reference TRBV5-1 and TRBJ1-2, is KAGVTQTPRYLIKTRGQQVTLSCSPISGHRSVSWYQQTPGQGLQFLFEYFSETQRNKGNFPGRFSGRQFSNSRSEMNVSTLELGDSALYLCASSLVIGDFGGYTFGSGTRLTVV.

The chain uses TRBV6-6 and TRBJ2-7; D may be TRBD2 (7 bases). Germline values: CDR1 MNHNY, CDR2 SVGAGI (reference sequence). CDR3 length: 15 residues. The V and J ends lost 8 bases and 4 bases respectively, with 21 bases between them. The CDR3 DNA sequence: TGTGCCAGCCGTATGGGGGGGGCGGAAGTATACGAGCAGTACTTC. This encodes CASRMGGAEVYEQYF.

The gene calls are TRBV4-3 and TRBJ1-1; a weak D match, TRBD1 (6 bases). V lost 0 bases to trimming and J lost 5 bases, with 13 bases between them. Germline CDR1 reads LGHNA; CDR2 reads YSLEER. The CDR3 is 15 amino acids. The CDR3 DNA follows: TGCGCCAGCAGCCAAGACCCCAGGGGAAAGACTGAAGCTTTCTTT. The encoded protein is CASSQDPRGKTEAFF.

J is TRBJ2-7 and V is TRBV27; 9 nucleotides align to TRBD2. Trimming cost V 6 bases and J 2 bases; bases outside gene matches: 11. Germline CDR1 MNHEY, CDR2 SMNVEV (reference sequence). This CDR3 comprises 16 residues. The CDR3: CASSPSGLATTYEQYF. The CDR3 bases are TGTGCCAGCAGCCCGTCGGGACTAGCAACCACCTACGAGCAGTACTTC.

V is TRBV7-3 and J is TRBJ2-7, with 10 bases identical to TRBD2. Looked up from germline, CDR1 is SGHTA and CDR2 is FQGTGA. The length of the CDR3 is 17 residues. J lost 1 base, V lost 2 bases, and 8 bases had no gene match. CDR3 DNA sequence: TGTGCCAGCAGCTTAGGAGCGGGAGGGCCGAGGTCCTACGAGCAGTACTTC. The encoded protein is CASSLGAGGPRSYEQYF.

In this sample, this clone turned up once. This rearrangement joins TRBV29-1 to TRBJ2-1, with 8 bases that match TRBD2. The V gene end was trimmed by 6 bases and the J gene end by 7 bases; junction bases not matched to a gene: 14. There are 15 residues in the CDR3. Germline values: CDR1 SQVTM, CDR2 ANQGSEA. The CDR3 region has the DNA TGCAGCGTACGACCGGGAGCGGGAGTAGTAAATGAGCAGTTCTTC. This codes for CSVRPGAGVVNEQFF.

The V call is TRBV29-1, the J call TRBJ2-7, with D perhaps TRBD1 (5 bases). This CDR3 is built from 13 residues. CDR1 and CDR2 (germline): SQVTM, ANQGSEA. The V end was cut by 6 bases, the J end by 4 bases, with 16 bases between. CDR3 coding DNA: TGCAGCGTGCGGCCGGGCCAGGGTTACGAGCAGTACTTC. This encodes CSVRPGQGYEQYF.

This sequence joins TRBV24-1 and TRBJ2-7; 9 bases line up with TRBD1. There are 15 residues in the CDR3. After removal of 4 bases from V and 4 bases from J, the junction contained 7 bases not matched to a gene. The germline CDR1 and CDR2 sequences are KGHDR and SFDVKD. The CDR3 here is CATSDPDRGEYEQYF. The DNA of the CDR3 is TGTGCCACCAGTGACCCTGACAGGGGGGAATACGAGCAGTACTTC.

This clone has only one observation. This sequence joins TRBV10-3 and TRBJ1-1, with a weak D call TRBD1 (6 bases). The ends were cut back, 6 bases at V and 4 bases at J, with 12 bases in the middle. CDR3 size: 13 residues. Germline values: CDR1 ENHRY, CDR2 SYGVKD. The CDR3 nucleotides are TGTGCCATCAGGGGGACATTGGGCACTGAAGCTTTCTTT. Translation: CAIRGTLGTEAFF.

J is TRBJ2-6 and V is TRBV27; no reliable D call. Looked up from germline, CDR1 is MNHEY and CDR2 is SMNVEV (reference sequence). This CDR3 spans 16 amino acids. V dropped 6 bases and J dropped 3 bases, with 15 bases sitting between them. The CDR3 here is CASSPVVGGGANVLTF. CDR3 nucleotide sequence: TGTGCCAGCAGCCCGGTAGTCGGCGGTGGGGCCAACGTCCTGACTTTC.

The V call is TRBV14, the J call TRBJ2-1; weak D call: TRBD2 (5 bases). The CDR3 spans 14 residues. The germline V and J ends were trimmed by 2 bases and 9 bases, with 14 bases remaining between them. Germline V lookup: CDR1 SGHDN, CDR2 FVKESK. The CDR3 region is CASSQSLAPGEQFF. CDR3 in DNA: TGTGCCAGCAGCCAATCCCTAGCCCCAGGTGAGCAGTTCTTC.

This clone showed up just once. This CDR3 is CASSPGQGKETQYF. For the CDR3, the DNA is TGTGCCAGCTCACCGGGACAGGGGAAGGAGACCCAGTACTTC. The chain uses TRBV18 and TRBJ2-5, with 10 bases that match TRBD1. From germline, CDR1 is KGHSH and CDR2 LQKENI. CDR3 length: 14 residues. The ends lost 3 bases at V and 5 bases at J; junction bases unmatched: 3. The complete variable domain, with remaining parts taken from reference TRBV18 and TRBJ2-5, reads NAGVMQNPRHLVRRRGQEARLRCSPMKGHSHVYWYRQLPEEGLKFMVYLQKENIIDESGMPKERFSAEFPKEGPSILRIQQVVRGDSAAYFCASSPGQGKETQYFGPGTRLLVL.

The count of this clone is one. The CDR3 here is CASSLLTGSGYTF. The DNA for the CDR3 is TGTGCCAGCAGTTTATTAACGGGGTCTGGCTACACCTTC. The chain joins TRBV28 to TRBJ1-2; no firm D call. V dropped 1 base and J dropped 7 bases, with 10 bases sitting between them. The germline gives CDR1 MDHEN, CDR2 SYDVKM. This CDR3 is built from 13 residues.

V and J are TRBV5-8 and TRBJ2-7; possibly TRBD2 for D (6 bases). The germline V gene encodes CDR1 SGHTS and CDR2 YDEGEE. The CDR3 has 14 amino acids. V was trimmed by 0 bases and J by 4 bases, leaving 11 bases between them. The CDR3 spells CASSLVDSGYEQYF. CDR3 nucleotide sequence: TGTGCCAGCAGCTTGGTGGATAGCGGTTACGAGCAGTACTTC.

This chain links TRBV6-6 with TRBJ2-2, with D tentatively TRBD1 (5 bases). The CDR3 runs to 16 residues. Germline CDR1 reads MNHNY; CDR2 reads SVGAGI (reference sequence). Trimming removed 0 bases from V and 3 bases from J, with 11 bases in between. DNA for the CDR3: TGTGCCAGCAGTTACTCGACAGTCGGAGACACCGGGGAGCTGTTTTTT. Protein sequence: CASSYSTVGDTGELFF.

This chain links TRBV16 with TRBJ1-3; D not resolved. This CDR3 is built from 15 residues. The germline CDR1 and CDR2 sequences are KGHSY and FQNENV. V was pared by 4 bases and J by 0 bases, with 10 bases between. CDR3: CASSPRGHSGNTIYF. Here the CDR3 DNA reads TGTGCCAGCAGCCCCCGGGGTCACTCTGGAAACACCATATATTTT.

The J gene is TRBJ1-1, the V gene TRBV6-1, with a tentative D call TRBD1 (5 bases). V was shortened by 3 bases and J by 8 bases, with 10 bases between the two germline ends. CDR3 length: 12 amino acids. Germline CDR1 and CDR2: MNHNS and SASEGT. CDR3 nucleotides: TGTGCCAGCAGTGACGACAGACCCGAAGCTTTCTTT. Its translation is CASSDDRPEAFF.